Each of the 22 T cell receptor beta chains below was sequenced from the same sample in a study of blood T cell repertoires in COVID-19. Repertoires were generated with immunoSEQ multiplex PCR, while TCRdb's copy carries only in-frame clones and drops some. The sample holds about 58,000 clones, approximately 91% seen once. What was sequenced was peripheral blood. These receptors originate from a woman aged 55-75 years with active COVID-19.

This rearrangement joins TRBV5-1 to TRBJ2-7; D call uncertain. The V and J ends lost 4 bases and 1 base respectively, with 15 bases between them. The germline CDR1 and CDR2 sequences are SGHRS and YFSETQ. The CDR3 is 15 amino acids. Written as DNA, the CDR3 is TGCGCCAGCAGCCCCCAGGTACAGCTATCCTACGAGCAGTACTTC. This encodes CASSPQVQLSYEQYF.

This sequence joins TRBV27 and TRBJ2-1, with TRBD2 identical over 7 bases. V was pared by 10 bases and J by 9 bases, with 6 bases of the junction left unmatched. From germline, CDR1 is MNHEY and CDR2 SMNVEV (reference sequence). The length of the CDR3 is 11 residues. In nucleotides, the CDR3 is TGTGCCAACACCACGGGGGGTGAGCAGTTCTTC. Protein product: CANTTGGEQFF.

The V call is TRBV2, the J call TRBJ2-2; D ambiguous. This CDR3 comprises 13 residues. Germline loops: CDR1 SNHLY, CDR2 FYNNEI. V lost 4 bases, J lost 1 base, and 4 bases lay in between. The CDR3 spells CASSAQNTGELFF. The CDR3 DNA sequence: TGTGCCAGCAGTGCCCAGAACACCGGGGAGCTGTTTTTT.

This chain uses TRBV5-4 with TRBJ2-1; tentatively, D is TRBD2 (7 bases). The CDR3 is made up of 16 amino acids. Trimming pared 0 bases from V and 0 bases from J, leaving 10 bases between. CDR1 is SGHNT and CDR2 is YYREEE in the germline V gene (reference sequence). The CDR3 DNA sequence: TGTGCCAGCAGCTTGGCGGGGGGCAGCTCCTACAATGAGCAGTTCTTC. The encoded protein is CASSLAGGSSYNEQFF.

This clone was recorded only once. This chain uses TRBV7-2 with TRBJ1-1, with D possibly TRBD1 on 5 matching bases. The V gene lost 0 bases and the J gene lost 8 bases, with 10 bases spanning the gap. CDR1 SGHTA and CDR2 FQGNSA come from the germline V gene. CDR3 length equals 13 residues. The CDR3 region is CASSLAGLPEAFF. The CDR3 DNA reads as TGTGCCAGCAGCTTAGCGGGACTGCCCGAAGCTTTCTTT.

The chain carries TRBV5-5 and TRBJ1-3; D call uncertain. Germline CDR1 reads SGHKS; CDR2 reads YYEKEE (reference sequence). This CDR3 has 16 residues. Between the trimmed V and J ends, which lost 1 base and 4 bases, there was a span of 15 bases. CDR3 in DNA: TGTGCCAGCAGCTTGCAGGCGTGGAGCGGCGGAAACACCATATATTTT. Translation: CASSLQAWSGGNTIYF. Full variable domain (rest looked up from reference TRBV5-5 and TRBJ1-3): DAGVTQSPTHLIKTRGQQVTLRCSPISGHKSVSWYQQVLGQGPQFIFQYYEKEERGRGNFPDRFSARQFPNYSSELNVNALLLGDSALYLCASSLQAWSGGNTIYFGEGSWLTVV.

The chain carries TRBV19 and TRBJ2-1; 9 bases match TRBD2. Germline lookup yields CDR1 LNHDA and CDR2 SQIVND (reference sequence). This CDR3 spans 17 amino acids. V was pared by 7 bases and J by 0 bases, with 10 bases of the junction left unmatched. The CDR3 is CASTPGTSRRSYNEQFF. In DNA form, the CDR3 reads TGTGCCAGTACACCCGGGACTAGCCGACGCTCCTACAATGAGCAGTTCTTC.

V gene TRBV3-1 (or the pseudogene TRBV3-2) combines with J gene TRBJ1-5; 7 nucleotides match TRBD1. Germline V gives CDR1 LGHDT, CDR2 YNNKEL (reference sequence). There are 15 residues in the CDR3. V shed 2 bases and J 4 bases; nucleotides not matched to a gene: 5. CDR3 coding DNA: TGTGCCAGCAGCCAAACTCCGGGACAGAATCAGCCCCAGCATTTT. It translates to CASSQTPGQNQPQHF.

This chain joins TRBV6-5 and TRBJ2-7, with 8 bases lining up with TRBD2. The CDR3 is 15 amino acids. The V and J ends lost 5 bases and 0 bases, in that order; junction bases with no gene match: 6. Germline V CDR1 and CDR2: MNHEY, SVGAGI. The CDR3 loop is CASSREGGFSYEQYF. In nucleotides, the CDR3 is TGTGCCAGCAGTCGGGAGGGGGGTTTCTCCTACGAGCAGTACTTC.

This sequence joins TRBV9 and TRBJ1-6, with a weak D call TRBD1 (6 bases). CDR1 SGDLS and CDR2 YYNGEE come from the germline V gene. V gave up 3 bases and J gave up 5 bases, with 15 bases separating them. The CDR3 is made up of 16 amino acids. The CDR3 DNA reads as TGTGCCAGCAGCGCCAGGGACACCTGGAATAATTCACCCCTCCACTTT. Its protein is CASSARDTWNNSPLHF.

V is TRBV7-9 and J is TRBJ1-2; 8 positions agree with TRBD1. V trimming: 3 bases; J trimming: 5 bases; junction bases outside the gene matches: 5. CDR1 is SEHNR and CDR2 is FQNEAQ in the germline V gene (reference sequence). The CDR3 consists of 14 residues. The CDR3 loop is CASSFRGRGYGYTF. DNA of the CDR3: TGTGCCAGCAGCTTCAGGGGGCGTGGGTATGGCTACACCTTC.

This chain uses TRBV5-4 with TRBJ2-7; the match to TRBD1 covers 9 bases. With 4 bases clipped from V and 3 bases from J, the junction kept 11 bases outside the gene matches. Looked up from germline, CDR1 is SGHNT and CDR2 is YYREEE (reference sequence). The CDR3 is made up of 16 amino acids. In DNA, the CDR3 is TGTGCCAGCAGCCATATTGGGACAGGGAGAGACTACGAGCAGTACTTC. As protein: CASSHIGTGRDYEQYF.

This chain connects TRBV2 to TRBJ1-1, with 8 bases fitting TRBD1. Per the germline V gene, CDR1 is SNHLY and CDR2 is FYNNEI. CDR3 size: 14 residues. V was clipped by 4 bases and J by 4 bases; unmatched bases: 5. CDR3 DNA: TGTGCCAGCAGTGTTGGACAGGGCATCACTGAAGCTTTCTTT. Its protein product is CASSVGQGITEAFF.

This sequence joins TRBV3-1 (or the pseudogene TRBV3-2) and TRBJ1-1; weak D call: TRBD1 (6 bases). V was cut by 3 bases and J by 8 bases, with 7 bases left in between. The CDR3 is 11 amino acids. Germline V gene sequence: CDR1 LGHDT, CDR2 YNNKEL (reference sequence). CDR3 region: CASSQGAEAFF. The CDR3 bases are TGTGCCAGCAGCCAGGGGGCAGAAGCTTTCTTT.

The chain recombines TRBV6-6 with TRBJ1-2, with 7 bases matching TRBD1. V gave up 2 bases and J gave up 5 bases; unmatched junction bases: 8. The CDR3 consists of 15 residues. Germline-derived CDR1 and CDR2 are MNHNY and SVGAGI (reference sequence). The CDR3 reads CASSYLPGGFYGYTF. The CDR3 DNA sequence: TGTGCCAGCAGTTACCTCCCAGGGGGATTTTATGGCTACACCTTC.

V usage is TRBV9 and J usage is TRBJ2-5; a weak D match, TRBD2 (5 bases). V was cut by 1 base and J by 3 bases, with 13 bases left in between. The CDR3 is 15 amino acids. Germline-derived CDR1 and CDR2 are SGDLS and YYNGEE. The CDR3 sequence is CASSVTQRVEETQYF. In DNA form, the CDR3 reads TGTGCCAGCAGCGTAACCCAGAGGGTTGAAGAGACCCAGTACTTC.

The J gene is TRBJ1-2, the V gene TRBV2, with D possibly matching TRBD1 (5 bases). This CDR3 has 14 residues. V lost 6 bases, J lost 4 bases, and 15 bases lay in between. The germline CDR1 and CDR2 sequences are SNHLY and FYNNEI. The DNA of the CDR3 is TGTGCCAGCAGCTCGGGACTGCGGAGCTATGGCTACACCTTC. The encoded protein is CASSSGLRSYGYTF.

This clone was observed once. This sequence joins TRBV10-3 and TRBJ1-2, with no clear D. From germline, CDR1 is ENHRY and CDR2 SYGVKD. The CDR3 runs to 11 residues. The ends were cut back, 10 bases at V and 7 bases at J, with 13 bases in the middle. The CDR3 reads CATQVEGGYTF. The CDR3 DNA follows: TGTGCCACCCAGGTTGAGGGTGGCTACACCTTC.

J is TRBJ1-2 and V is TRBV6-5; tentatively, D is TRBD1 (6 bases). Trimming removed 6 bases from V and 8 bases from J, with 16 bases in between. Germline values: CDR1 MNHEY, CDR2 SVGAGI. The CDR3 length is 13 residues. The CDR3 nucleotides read TGTGCCAGCAGCCAACCAGGGGCAGGGGGCTACACCTTC. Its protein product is CASSQPGAGGYTF.

CDR3: CASAQGALANYGYTF. The CDR3 DNA follows: TGTGCCAGCGCCCAGGGGGCCTTAGCTAACTATGGCTACACCTTC. This chain joins TRBV11-1 and TRBJ1-2; the match to TRBD1 covers 8 bases. J lost 0 bases, V lost 8 bases, and 8 bases had no gene match. CDR1 is SGHAT and CDR2 is FQDESV in the germline V gene (reference sequence). The CDR3 extends over 15 amino acids. Based on the CDR3 plus reference TRBV11-1 and TRBJ1-2, the full variable domain is EAEVAQSPRYKITEKSQAVAFWCDPISGHATLYWYRQILGQGPELLVQFQDESVVDDSQLPKDRFSAERLKGVDSTLKIQPAELGDSAMYLCASAQGALANYGYTFGSGTRLTVV.

The CDR3 here is CASTRNGELFF. CDR3 DNA sequence: TGTGCTTCAACACGAAACGGGGAGCTGTTTTTT. This sequence joins TRBV6-5 and TRBJ2-2; D remains unclear. The CDR3 covers 11 residues. CDR1 and CDR2 from the germline V gene are MNHEY and SVGAGI.

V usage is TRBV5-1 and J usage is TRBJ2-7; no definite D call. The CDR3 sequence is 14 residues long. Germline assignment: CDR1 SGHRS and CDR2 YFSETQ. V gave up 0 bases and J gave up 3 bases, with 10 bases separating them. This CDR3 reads CASSLEVSYYEQYF. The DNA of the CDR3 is TGCGCCAGCAGCTTGGAAGTCAGTTACTACGAGCAGTACTTC.